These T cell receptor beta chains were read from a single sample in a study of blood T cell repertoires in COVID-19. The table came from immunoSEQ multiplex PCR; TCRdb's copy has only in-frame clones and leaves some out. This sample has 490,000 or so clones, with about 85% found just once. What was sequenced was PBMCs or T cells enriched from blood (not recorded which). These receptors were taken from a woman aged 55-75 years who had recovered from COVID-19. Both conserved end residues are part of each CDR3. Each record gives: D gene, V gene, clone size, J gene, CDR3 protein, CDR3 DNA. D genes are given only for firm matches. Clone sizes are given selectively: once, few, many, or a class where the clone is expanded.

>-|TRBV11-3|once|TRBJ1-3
CASSPGGSGNTIYF
TGTGCCAGCAGCCCCGGGGGATCCGGAAACACCATATATTTT
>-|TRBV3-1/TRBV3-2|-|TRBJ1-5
CASSVGWRNQPQHF
TGTGCCAGCAGCGTGGGTTGGAGGAATCAGCCCCAGCATTTT
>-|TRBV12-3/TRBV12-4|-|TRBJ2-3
CASSSRVPTTQYF
TGTGCCAGCAGTTCCCGGGTCCCTACTACGCAGTATTTT
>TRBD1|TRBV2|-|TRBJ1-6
CASSLTGINSPLHF
TGTGCCAGCAGTCTGACAGGGATAAATTCACCCCTCCACTTT
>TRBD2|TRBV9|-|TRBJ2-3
CASSSGGSTDTQYF
TGTGCCAGCAGCAGCGGGGGGTCCACAGATACGCAGTATTTT
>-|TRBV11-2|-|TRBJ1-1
CASSLGLGRLGTEAFF
TGTGCCAGCAGCTTAGGGCTGGGGCGGCTGGGGACTGAAGCTTTCTTT
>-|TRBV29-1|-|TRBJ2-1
CSVVYEYNEQFF
TGCAGCGTTGTTTATGAGTACAATGAGCAGTTCTTC
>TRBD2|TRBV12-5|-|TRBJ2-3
CASGFRLAPSTDTQYF
TGTGCTAGTGGTTTTAGACTAGCGCCTAGCACAGATACGCAGTATTTT
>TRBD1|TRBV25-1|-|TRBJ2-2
CASSEYQGANNDGELFF
TGTGCCAGCAGTGAATATCAGGGGGCGAATAATGACGGGGAGCTGTTTTTT
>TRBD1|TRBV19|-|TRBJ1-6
CASSIGQGVNSPLHF
TGTGCCAGTAGTATCGGACAGGGGGTAAATTCACCCCTCCACTTT
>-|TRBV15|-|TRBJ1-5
CATSRGQWQPQHF
TGTGCCACCAGCAGAGGTCAGTGGCAGCCCCAGCATTTT
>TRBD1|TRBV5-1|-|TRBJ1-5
CASGRQGSGQPQHF
TGCGCCAGCGGAAGACAGGGTTCGGGTCAGCCCCAGCATTTT
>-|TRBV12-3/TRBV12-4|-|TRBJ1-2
CASSLDTNYGYTF
TGTGCCAGCAGTCTCGACACAAACTATGGCTACACCTTC
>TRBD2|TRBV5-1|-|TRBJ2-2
CASSLAGGGDTGELFF
TGCGCCAGCAGCTTGGCCGGTGGGGGGGACACCGGGGAGCTGTTTTTT
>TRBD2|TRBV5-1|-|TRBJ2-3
CASSQNGGVTDTQYF
TGCGCCAGCAGTCAAAACGGGGGGGTCACAGATACGCAGTATTTT
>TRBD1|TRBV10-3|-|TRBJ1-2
CAITPDRRYGYTF
TGTGCCATCACCCCGGACAGGAGATATGGCTACACCTTC
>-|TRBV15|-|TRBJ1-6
CATSTRVPNSPLHF
TGTGCCACCAGCACACGGGTCCCTAATTCACCCCTCCACTTT
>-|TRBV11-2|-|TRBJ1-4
CASSLAEKLFF
TGTGCCAGCAGCTTAGCGGAAAAACTGTTTTTT
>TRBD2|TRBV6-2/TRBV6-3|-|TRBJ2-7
CASSRTSGGAAQYF
TGTGCCAGCAGTCGGACTAGCGGGGGGGCCGCGCAGTACTTC
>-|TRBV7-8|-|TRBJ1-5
CASSSQSGGHNQPQHF
TGTGCCAGCAGCTCCCAATCGGGGGGACACAATCAGCCCCAGCATTTT